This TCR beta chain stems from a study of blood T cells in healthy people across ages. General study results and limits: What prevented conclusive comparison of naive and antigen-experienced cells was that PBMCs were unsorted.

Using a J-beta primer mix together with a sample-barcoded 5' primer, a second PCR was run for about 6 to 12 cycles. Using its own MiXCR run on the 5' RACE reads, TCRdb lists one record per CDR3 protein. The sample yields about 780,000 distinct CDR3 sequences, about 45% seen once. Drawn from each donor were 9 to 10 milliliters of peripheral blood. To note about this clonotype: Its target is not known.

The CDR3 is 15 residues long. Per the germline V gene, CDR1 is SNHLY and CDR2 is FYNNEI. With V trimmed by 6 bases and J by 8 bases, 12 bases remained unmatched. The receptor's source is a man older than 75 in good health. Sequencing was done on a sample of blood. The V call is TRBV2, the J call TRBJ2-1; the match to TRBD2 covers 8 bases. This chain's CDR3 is CASSCLAGSSDEQFF. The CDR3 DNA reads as TGTGCCAGCAGCTGTCTAGCGGGTAGCTCTGATGAGCAGTTCTTC.